The 14 T cell receptor beta chains reported below all come from one sample, sequenced in a study of blood T cell repertoires in COVID-19. Clones were read by immunoSEQ multiplex PCR, and TCRdb kept only the in-frame ones, dropping some. The sample includes around 280,000 clones, approximately 88% seen only once; the top ten take 6% to 6.5%. Sequenced material: PBMCs or T cells enriched from blood (not recorded which). The receptors were sampled from a middle-aged woman who had recovered from COVID-19.

The chain employs TRBV11-2 and TRBJ2-7; 7 nucleotides line up with TRBD1. CDR1 and CDR2 from the germline V gene are SGHAT and FQNNGV. The ends lost 4 bases at V and 3 bases at J; junction bases unmatched: 6. CDR3 size: 14 residues. CDR3 bases: TGTGCCAGCAGCTACTGGGGACAGCGCTACGAGCAGTACTTC. Translation: CASSYWGQRYEQYF.

This rearrangement joins TRBV4-3 to TRBJ2-6, with D unclear. Trimming stripped 5 bases from V and 2 bases from J, with 7 bases between. The CDR3 has 14 amino acids. Germline CDR1 LGHNA, CDR2 YSLEER. The CDR3 coding sequence is TGCGCCAGCAGCACCCAGGCTGGGGCCAACGTCCTGACTTTC. It codes for CASSTQAGANVLTF.

V usage is TRBV7-3 and J usage is TRBJ2-1; D is possibly TRBD2 (6 bases). Trimming shortened V by 8 bases and J by 9 bases, and 14 bases separated the two germline ends. CDR1 SGHTA and CDR2 FQGTGA come from the germline V gene. The CDR3 extends over 12 amino acids. The CDR3 coding sequence is TGTGCCAGCGGGGACTTCTACGCTGAGCAGTTCTTC. Residues: CASGDFYAEQFF.

The V gene is TRBV12-5, the J gene TRBJ1-3; possibly TRBD1 for D (6 bases). There are 17 residues in the CDR3. In germline, CDR1 is LGHNT, CDR2 FRNRAP. V was clipped by 1 base and J by 4 bases, with 17 bases between them. The CDR3 loop reads CASGLARGLVWGNTIYF. The CDR3 DNA reads TGTGCTAGTGGTTTGGCCAGGGGTTTAGTGTGGGGAAACACCATATATTTT.

This sequence joins TRBV27 and TRBJ1-2; TRBD1 agrees at 7 bases. CDR1 and CDR2 from the germline V gene are MNHEY and SMNVEV (reference sequence). The CDR3 sequence is 14 residues long. V gave up 5 bases and J gave up 3 bases; unmatched junction bases: 6. The CDR3 bases are TGTGCCAGCAGTCTCACAGGGGTTTACTATGGCTACACCTTC. Its translation is CASSLTGVYYGYTF.

This clone was seen a single time. This sequence joins TRBV2 and TRBJ2-5, with 10 bases aligning to TRBD1. Per germline, CDR1 SNHLY and CDR2 FYNNEI. This CDR3 has 13 amino acids. J lost 5 bases, V lost 6 bases, and 3 bases had no gene match. The CDR3 region is CASSRQGAETQYF. The CDR3 coding sequence is TGTGCCAGCAGCAGACAGGGGGCCGAGACCCAGTACTTC.

The chain recombines TRBV28 with TRBJ1-1; 8 nucleotides line up with TRBD1. V trimming: 5 bases; J trimming: 4 bases; junction bases outside the gene matches: 9. In germline, CDR1 is MDHEN, CDR2 SYDVKM. The CDR3 runs to 15 residues. The CDR3 loop is CASSPRTGRGTEAFF. The CDR3 DNA reads TGTGCCAGCAGTCCCCGGACAGGGAGAGGCACTGAAGCTTTCTTT.

This chain uses TRBV24-1 with TRBJ2-2, with TRBD1 matching over 7 bases. The CDR3 is 15 residues long. Per germline, CDR1 KGHDR and CDR2 SFDVKD. V lost 0 bases to trimming and J lost 5 bases; unmatched junction nucleotides: 2. CDR3 sequence: CATSDLDRATGELFF. The CDR3 region has the DNA TGTGCCACCAGTGATTTGGACAGGGCAACCGGGGAGCTGTTTTTT.

V is TRBV6-5 and J is TRBJ1-6, with D maybe TRBD1 (6 bases). Between the trimmed V and J ends, which lost 6 bases and 6 bases, there was a span of 15 bases. The CDR3 spans 15 residues. Germline V gives CDR1 MNHEY, CDR2 SVGAGI. In DNA form, the CDR3 reads TGTGCCAGCAGCCCCTCCGGGACAACTAATTCACCCCTCCACTTT. Encoded protein: CASSPSGTTNSPLHF.

The genes are TRBV19 and TRBJ1-1; D is possibly TRBD1 (5 bases). CDR3 length: 15 amino acids. Trimming pared 1 base from V and 7 bases from J, leaving 16 bases between. In germline, CDR1 is LNHDA, CDR2 SQIVND (reference sequence). The CDR3 DNA sequence: TGTGCCAGTAGTATAGGGGCAGCGGGAAGGGGTGAAGCTTTCTTT. Amino acids: CASSIGAAGRGEAFF.

The chain carries TRBV7-8 and TRBJ1-1, with a tentative D call TRBD1 (6 bases). This CDR3 is built from 15 residues. Germline V gives CDR1 SGHVS, CDR2 FQNEAQ. V lost 7 bases, J lost 2 bases, and 17 bases lay in between. The CDR3 is CASTLITGLNTEAFF. Written as DNA, the CDR3 is TGTGCCAGCACCCTAATCACAGGGCTCAACACTGAAGCTTTCTTT.

The rearrangement uses TRBV28 and TRBJ2-1, with a tentative D call TRBD2 (6 bases). The CDR3 length is 14 residues. V dropped 6 bases and J dropped 0 bases, with 9 bases sitting between them. Germline CDR1 MDHEN, CDR2 SYDVKM. In nucleotides, the CDR3 is TGTGCCAGCAGACTAGCTGTCTCCTACAATGAGCAGTTCTTC. The encoded protein is CASRLAVSYNEQFF.

The V and J genes are TRBV15 and TRBJ2-7; tentatively, D is TRBD2 (5 bases). V shed 0 bases and J shed 7 bases, with 16 bases lying between them. The germline V gene encodes CDR1 LNHNV and CDR2 YYDKDF (reference sequence). This CDR3 contains 15 residues. In DNA form, the CDR3 reads TGTGCCACCAGCAGAGATCGGGATTGGGCTGTGGAGCAGTACTTC. Protein product: CATSRDRDWAVEQYF.

The V gene is TRBV2, the J gene TRBJ2-5, with 8 nucleotides matching TRBD1. The CDR3 length is 18 residues. Germline V gene sequence: CDR1 SNHLY, CDR2 FYNNEI. Trimming took 7 bases from V and 7 from J; bases not matched to a gene: 23. CDR3 protein: CASMRDRSNWVKIGTQYF. CDR3 DNA sequence: TGTGCCAGCATGCGGGACAGGTCCAATTGGGTGAAGATTGGGACCCAGTACTTC.